This is a list of T cell receptor beta chains from one sample in a study of T-cell memory formation after mild COVID-19. TCRdb re-called the 5' RACE reads with MiXCR, one entry per CDR3 protein. The repertoire has over 350,000 distinct CDR3 sequences, around a sixth of them found once; the top ten carry 20% to 25%. The sample comprised PBMCs or a T cell subset sorted from them (not recorded which). The receptors come from a man younger than 35 who had mild COVID-19 (a few samples of this study predate the infection). Cell type and time point are not known. The CDR3 runs from the conserved cysteine through the conserved F or W. D genes are given only for firm matches. Clone sizes are given selectively: once, few, many, or a class where the clone is expanded.

clone_size,v_call,j_call,d_call,cdr3_aa,cdr3_nt
few,TRBV10-3,TRBJ2-2,NA,CAISGLGAGELFF,TGTGCCATCAGTGGCTTGGGCGCCGGGGAGCTGTTTTTT
few,TRBV30,TRBJ2-1,TRBD1,CAWSVLRTGHNEQFF,TGTGCCTGGAGTGTACTTAGGACAGGACACAATGAGCAGTTCTTC
many,TRBV7-2,TRBJ2-4,NA,CASSSDQNIQYF,TGTGCCAGCAGCTCCGACCAAAACATTCAGTACTTC
few,TRBV4-3,TRBJ1-4,NA,CASSQVRTVNEKLFF,TGCGCCAGCAGCCAAGTCCGAACAGTCAATGAAAAACTGTTTTTT
NA,TRBV7-6,TRBJ2-5,NA,CASSNIDRSGETQYF,TGTGCCAGCAGCAACATAGACCGGAGCGGGGAGACCCAGTACTTC
few,TRBV7-9,TRBJ1-1,NA,CASTSIGVTEAFF,TGTGCCAGCACCTCCATCGGGGTGACTGAAGCTTTCTTT
few,TRBV11-2,TRBJ2-3,NA,CASSSGGGSTDTQYF,TGTGCCAGCAGCTCGGGTGGAGGGAGCACAGATACGCAGTATTTT
NA,TRBV9,TRBJ2-2,NA,CASSVAAPGTGELFF,TGTGCCAGCAGCGTAGCGGCACCCGGCACCGGGGAGCTGTTTTTT
many,TRBV7-2,TRBJ2-2,NA,CASSLLSGGTGELFF,TGTGCCAGCAGCCTGCTATCCGGGGGCACCGGGGAGCTGTTTTTT
NA,TRBV10-3,TRBJ1-6,TRBD1,CAISNRGDNSPLHF,TGTGCCATCAGCAACAGGGGAGATAATTCACCCCTCCACTTT
few,TRBV7-8,TRBJ1-1,NA,CASSLVSLLNTEAFF,TGTGCCAGCAGCTTAGTTAGCCTGTTGAACACTGAAGCTTTCTTT
NA,TRBV20-1,TRBJ2-1,NA,CSARDRLASDEQFF,TGCAGTGCTAGAGATAGGCTAGCAAGCGATGAGCAGTTCTTC
NA,TRBV27,TRBJ2-7,NA,CASSWGGEQYF,TGTGCCAGCAGTTGGGGTGGAGAGCAGTACTTC
NA,TRBV10-1,TRBJ2-3,NA,CASSSGTTGVQTQYF,TGCGCCAGCAGCTCGGGGACAACGGGGGTTCAGACGCAGTATTTT
NA,TRBV4-2,TRBJ1-6,NA,CASSSDVGPDSPLHF,TGTGCCAGCAGCTCAGACGTAGGGCCCGATTCACCCCTCCACTTT
few,TRBV6-2/TRBV6-3,TRBJ1-5,TRBD1,CASSYLPGGSGNQPQHF,TGTGCCAGCAGTTACTTGCCAGGGGGGAGTGGCAATCAGCCCCAGCATTTT
NA,TRBV5-5,TRBJ2-3,NA,CASSWGQTEDTQYF,TGTGCCAGCAGCTGGGGACAAACGGAAGATACGCAGTATTTT
NA,TRBV7-7,TRBJ2-1,NA,CASSWFPGAGYNEQFF,TGTGCTAGCAGCTGGTTCCCCGGGGCCGGATACAATGAGCAGTTCTTC
NA,TRBV11-2,TRBJ2-5,TRBD1,CASSSRQGETQYF,TGTGCCAGCAGCTCCCGACAGGGGGAGACCCAGTACTTC
NA,TRBV12-3/TRBV12-4,TRBJ2-5,NA,CASSLSGGSGETQYF,TGTGCCAGCAGTTTATCAGGGGGGTCCGGGGAGACCCAGTACTTC
few,TRBV3-1,TRBJ2-4,TRBD1,CASSQFGQGDSKNIQYF,TGTGCCAGCAGCCAATTCGGACAGGGGGACAGCAAAAACATTCAGTACTTC
many,TRBV20-1,TRBJ1-5,NA,CSARDRDVHQPQHF,TGCAGTGCTAGAGACAGGGATGTCCACCAGCCCCAGCATTTT
few,TRBV5-1,TRBJ1-1,NA,CASSNRDGDEAFF,TGCGCCAGCAGCAACCGGGACGGGGATGAAGCTTTCTTT
NA,TRBV24-1,TRBJ1-1,NA,CATPGERMNTEAFF,TGTGCCACCCCAGGGGAAAGAATGAACACTGAAGCTTTCTTT
NA,TRBV5-5,TRBJ1-2,TRBD1,CASSFDRGQEGYTF,TGTGCCAGCAGCTTCGACAGGGGGCAGGAAGGCTACACCTTC
few,TRBV10-3,TRBJ2-5,TRBD2,CAIPEGREETQYF,TGTGCCATCCCTGAGGGGAGGGAAGAGACCCAGTACTTC
NA,TRBV29-1,TRBJ1-1,NA,CSGGWNTEAFF,TGCAGCGGAGGATGGAACACTGAAGCTTTCTTT
few,TRBV4-3,TRBJ2-3,TRBD2,CASSQVVGLAEWDTQYF,TGCGCCAGCAGCCAAGTTGTGGGACTAGCGGAGTGGGATACGCAGTATTTT
few,TRBV4-1,TRBJ2-1,NA,CASSHGGLTVNEQFF,TGCGCCAGCAGCCATGGGGGGCTGACGGTCAATGAGCAGTTCTTC
few,TRBV20-1,TRBJ2-7,TRBD1,CSARTGSYEQYF,TGCAGTGCTCGGACAGGGTCCTACGAGCAGTACTTC
NA,TRBV6-2/TRBV6-3,TRBJ2-7,NA,CASRRLSPGFLEQYF,TGTGCCAGCAGACGCCTTTCCCCGGGGTTCCTCGAGCAGTACTTC
few,TRBV11-2,TRBJ2-4,NA,CASSPQPLAKNIQYF,TGTGCCAGCAGCCCCCAGCCGCTAGCCAAAAACATTCAGTACTTC
few,TRBV7-9,TRBJ2-1,NA,CASSLGLRGYSSYNEQFF,TGTGCCAGCAGCTTAGGCCTGCGGGGTTACAGCTCCTACAATGAGCAGTTCTTC
few,TRBV28,TRBJ1-4,NA,CASGQLLSNEKLFF,TGTGCCTCCGGGCAGCTTCTCTCTAATGAAAAACTGTTTTTT
few,TRBV7-8,TRBJ2-1,NA,CASSPRGGLSDEQFF,TGTGCCAGCAGCCCCCGAGGCGGTTTAAGCGATGAGCAGTTCTTC
few,TRBV7-2,TRBJ1-1,NA,CASRPAPGNTEAFF,TGTGCCAGCAGACCCGCCCCGGGGAACACTGAAGCTTTCTTT
many,TRBV5-1,TRBJ2-1,TRBD2,CASSVTSVREQFF,TGCGCCAGCAGCGTGACTAGCGTCCGTGAGCAGTTCTTC
few,TRBV9,TRBJ2-1,TRBD1,CASSVGTGEFSYNEQFF,TGTGCCAGCAGCGTTGGGACAGGCGAGTTCTCCTACAATGAGCAGTTCTTC
NA,TRBV6-6,TRBJ2-1,TRBD1,CASSFGTGVEQFF,TGTGCCAGCAGTTTTGGGACAGGGGTCGAGCAGTTCTTC
NA,TRBV20-1,TRBJ2-1,TRBD2,CSARGASTSGEYNEQFF,TGCAGTGCTCGGGGGGCCTCGACTAGCGGGGAATACAATGAGCAGTTCTTC
NA,TRBV7-3,TRBJ2-1,TRBD1,CASSPSGQGNYNEQFF,TGTGCCAGCAGCCCTTCGGGACAGGGAAACTACAATGAGCAGTTCTTC
many,TRBV7-2,TRBJ2-5,NA,CASSNPVKETQYF,TGTGCCAGCAGCAACCCAGTTAAAGAGACCCAGTACTTC
few,TRBV9,TRBJ2-3,NA,CASSDPVGVQDTQYF,TGTGCCAGCAGCGACCCGGTTGGAGTTCAAGATACGCAGTATTTT
NA,TRBV4-1,TRBJ2-3,TRBD2,CASSQAGLADDTQYF,TGCGCCAGCAGCCAAGCGGGACTAGCAGATGATACGCAGTATTTT
NA,TRBV3-2,TRBJ2-3,NA,CASSQRAEWKGGSTDTQYF,TGTGCCAGCAGCCAAAGGGCTGAATGGAAGGGGGGTTCGACAGATACGCAGTATTTT
few,TRBV7-6,TRBJ2-2,NA,CASSPQWGGDTGELFF,TGTGCCAGCAGCCCACAATGGGGGGGCGACACCGGGGAGCTGTTTTTT
NA,TRBV29-1,TRBJ1-1,NA,CSADRGQGLTEAFF,TGCAGCGCCGATCGGGGGCAGGGGCTCACTGAAGCTTTCTTT
NA,TRBV6-5,TRBJ1-5,NA,CASRPMEVAHPQHF,TGTGCCAGCAGGCCGATGGAGGTAGCTCATCCCCAGCATTTT
few,TRBV6-5,TRBJ1-2,NA,CASSSGRDLWGYTF,TGTGCCAGCAGCTCAGGCAGGGACCTCTGGGGCTACACCTTC
few,TRBV7-2,TRBJ1-2,NA,CASSSGTEIYGYTF,TGTGCCAGCAGTTCTGGGACGGAGATTTATGGCTACACCTTC
NA,TRBV9,TRBJ1-4,NA,CASSVVPENEKLFF,TGTGCCAGCAGCGTAGTACCGGAAAATGAAAAACTGTTTTTT
few,TRBV5-1,TRBJ2-5,TRBD1,CASSLDTGAQETQYF,TGCGCCAGCAGCTTGGACACAGGGGCCCAAGAGACCCAGTACTTC
NA,TRBV7-3,TRBJ2-3,TRBD2,CASSLTLAASTDTQYF,TGTGCCAGCAGCTTAACGCTAGCGGCTAGCACAGATACGCAGTATTTT